This is a list of T cell receptor beta chains from one sample in a study of read filtering for tumor transcriptome and immune sequencing. TCRdb reprocessed the reads with MiXCR, giving one entry per CDR3 protein. The table shows around 50,000 distinct CDR3 sequences, with 20% occurring only once. Material for sequencing was a population of CD138-negative cells sorted from bone marrow. Receptors were obtained from a donor aged 40 or over with multiple myeloma. The conserved cysteine and the conserved F or W are not part of the CDR3 here. The order of the fields is V gene, J gene, D gene, CDR3 protein. A D gene is named only where the DNA matches it firmly.

TRBV5-1	TRBJ2-1	TRBD2	ASSLGTSGGGEQF
TRBV5-1	TRBJ2-2	TRBD1	ASSPRTGGFADRAGELF
TRBV20-1	TRBJ1-2	.	SAGGHPLNYGYT
TRBV2	TRBJ1-5	TRBD1	ASRGGTNQPQH
TRBV29-1	TRBJ2-1	.	SVWRGSYNEQF
TRBV5-1	TRBJ2-1	.	ASSLWGDEQF
TRBV20-1	TRBJ1-1	TRBD1	SARDPGQGANTEAF
TRBV5-1	TRBJ2-2	.	ASSLARTAGELF
TRBV29-1	TRBJ2-2	TRBD2	SGRLAGTNTGELF
TRBV12-3/TRBV12-4	TRBJ2-1	.	ASRTNTRNEQF
TRBV5-1	TRBJ2-7	.	ASSAQGSFDEQY
TRBV7-2	TRBJ2-3	TRBD1	ASSSRTGGADTQY
TRBV4-1	TRBJ1-6	.	ASSQEAPGKGLRH
TRBV28	TRBJ2-7	.	ASSYRDTFSKIYEQY
TRBV2	TRBJ1-2	TRBD1	ANSGAGTGNRGGYT
TRBV7-9	TRBJ2-1	TRBD2	ASSLGLASDEQF
TRBV7-9	TRBJ2-3	.	ASSMTIGGTDTQY
TRBV5-1	TRBJ2-1	TRBD1	ASSFPTGGNEQF
TRBV3-1	TRBJ2-4	TRBD2	ASSPGLAGGRDIQY
TRBV2	TRBJ2-3	TRBD2	ASSLGLAGVPSSTDTQY
TRBV3-1	TRBJ1-2	.	ASSQTDGLNYGYT
TRBV6-5	TRBJ2-7	.	ASSYSRGPLTYEQY
TRBV6-5	TRBJ2-7	TRBD1	ASSGTGAENSYEQY
TRBV4-2	TRBJ2-3	.	ASTPSLGTDTQY
TRBV5-1	TRBJ2-1	TRBD1	ASSGSGGYNEQF
TRBV10-3	TRBJ2-2	.	AISESKPGSTGELF
TRBV7-3	TRBJ2-1	TRBD2	ASSLTSPPGGPGNEQF
TRBV7-9	TRBJ1-4	.	VSSLRAQTANEKLF